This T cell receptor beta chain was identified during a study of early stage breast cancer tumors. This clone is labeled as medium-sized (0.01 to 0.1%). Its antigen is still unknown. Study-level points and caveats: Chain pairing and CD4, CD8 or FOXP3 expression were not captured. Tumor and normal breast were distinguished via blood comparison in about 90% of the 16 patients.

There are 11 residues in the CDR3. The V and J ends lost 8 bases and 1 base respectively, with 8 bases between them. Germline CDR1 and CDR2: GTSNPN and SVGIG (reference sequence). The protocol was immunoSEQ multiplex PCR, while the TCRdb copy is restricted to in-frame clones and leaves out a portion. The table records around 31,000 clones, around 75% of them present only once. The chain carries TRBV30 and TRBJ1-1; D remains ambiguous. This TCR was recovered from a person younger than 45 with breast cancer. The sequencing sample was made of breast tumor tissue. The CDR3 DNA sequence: TGTGCCGCGGAGAGGAACACTGAAGCTTTCTTT. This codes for CAAERNTEAFF.